This record covers a single TCR beta chain. Antigen specificity is unknown. Those donating, healthy Caucasian individuals from Russia, were aged 6 to 90. The use of a sample-barcoded 5' primer and a J-beta primer mix characterized a second PCR of about 7 to 12 cycles. TCRdb called the 5' RACE reads again in MiXCR, with one record for every CDR3 protein. The table has 1.5 million to 2 million distinct CDR3 sequences, around half seen once. The data stem from a study of blood T cells in healthy people across ages. The CDR3 runs 13 residues. Trimming pared 6 bases from V and 0 bases from J, leaving 7 bases between. CDR1 is SGHTA and CDR2 is FQGNSA in the germline V gene. Points from the study as a whole: Unsorted PBMCs prevented conclusive naive versus antigen-experienced comparison. Long-lived donors carried more naive CD4+ cells and greater diversity than aged donors.

The sequencing input was blood. This chain links TRBV7-2 with TRBJ2-3; D not resolved. This sequence was found in a woman aged 40 to 55 in good health. CDR3 loop: CASRFLSTDTQYF. DNA for the CDR3: TGTGCCAGCAGATTCCTTAGCACAGATACGCAGTATTTT. The whole variable domain, remainder taken from reference TRBV7-2 and TRBJ2-3, is GAGVSQSPSNKVTEKGKDVELRCDPISGHTALYWYRQSLGQGLEFLIYFQGNSAPDKSGLPSDRFSAERTGGSVSTLTIQRTQQEDSAVYLCASRFLSTDTQYFGPGTRLTVL.